What follows are 15 T cell receptor beta chains derived from one specimen sequenced in a study of Graves' ophthalmopathy and Graves' hyperthyroidism. Transcripts of RNA were the source for amplifying TCR beta CDR3 regions. The first round was an RT-PCR with HTBI primers, and the second round was a multiplex PCR. TCRdb reanalysed the multiplex PCR reads using MiXCR and keeps one entry per CDR3 protein. The profile covers some 1.1 million distinct CDR3 sequences, with 35% to 40% appearing a single time and 11% taken by the ten largest. Sequenced: peripheral blood or thyroid tissue (not recorded which). Receptors were obtained from an adult man with Graves' hyperthyroidism.

This clonotype was found many times. The chain has TRBV25-1 and TRBJ2-2; 8 bases are a match to TRBD2. The V and J ends lost 3 bases and 5 bases, in that order; junction bases with no gene match: 8. Per the germline V gene, CDR1 is MGHDK and CDR2 is SYGVNS. The CDR3 runs to 16 residues. This CDR3 is CASSDGRGRRTGELFF. The CDR3 nucleotides are TGTGCCAGCAGTGATGGCCGCGGGAGGAGGACCGGGGAGCTGTTTTTT. Supplemented by reference TRBV25-1 and TRBJ2-2, the full variable domain reads EADIYQTPRYLVIGTGKKITLECSQTMGHDKMYWYQQDPGMELHLIHYSYGVNSTEKGDLSSESTVSRIRTEHFPLTLESARPSHTSQYLCASSDGRGRRTGELFFGEGSRLTVL.

This clonotype has more than one count but fewer than ten. This chain joins TRBV9 and TRBJ1-5; the D gene is possibly TRBD1 (6 bases). Germline V lookup: CDR1 SGDLS, CDR2 YYNGEE. V lost 5 bases to trimming and J lost 3 bases, with 12 bases between them. The CDR3 covers 14 residues. CDR3 DNA: TGTGCCAGCAGTTCACAGGGAATCAATCAGCCCCAGCATTTT. The encoded protein is CASSSQGINQPQHF.

The J gene is TRBJ2-7, the V gene TRBV28; D uncertain. Germline CDR1 MDHEN, CDR2 SYDVKM. This CDR3 comprises 11 residues. Trimming removed 4 bases from V and 6 bases from J, with 7 bases in between. Here the CDR3 reads CASSSPFEQYF. The CDR3 nucleotides are TGTGCCAGCAGTTCACCCTTCGAGCAGTACTTC.

This clonotype was picked up a small number of times. The chain combines TRBV7-2 with TRBJ1-2, with 9 positions matching TRBD1. J was trimmed by 4 bases and V by 5 bases; bases with no gene match: 8. Germline V gene lookup returns CDR1 SGHTA and CDR2 FQGNSA. The CDR3 has 15 amino acids. The CDR3 here is CASSPPGTGFYGYTF. CDR3 DNA: TGTGCCAGCAGCCCCCCCGGGACAGGGTTCTATGGCTACACCTTC.

The chain has TRBV5-5 and TRBJ2-5; D not resolved. The ends were cut back, 2 bases at V and 2 bases at J, with 16 bases in the middle. The CDR3 spans 16 residues. Per germline, CDR1 SGHKS and CDR2 YYEKEE (reference sequence). CDR3 nucleotide sequence: TGTGCCAGCAGCTTTCCGCGCTATGACCTACAAGAGACCCAGTACTTC. It codes for CASSFPRYDLQETQYF.

This sequence joins TRBV20-1 and TRBJ2-3; a possible D gene is TRBD1 (5 bases). The CDR3 covers 14 residues. Germline CDR1 reads DFQATT; CDR2 reads SNEGSKA (reference sequence). V was pared by 0 bases and J by 0 bases, with 7 bases between. This chain's CDR3 is CSAREGLSTDTQYF. The DNA of the CDR3 is TGCAGTGCTAGAGAGGGGCTGAGCACAGATACGCAGTATTTT.

V gene TRBV10-3 combines with J gene TRBJ1-3; 8 nucleotides agree with TRBD1. Unmatched junction bases numbered 4, after V lost 9 bases and J lost 0 bases. Germline V gives CDR1 ENHRY, CDR2 SYGVKD. The CDR3 consists of 14 residues. This chain's CDR3 is CAIGGQDSGNTIYF. In nucleotides, the CDR3 is TGTGCCATTGGGGGACAGGACTCTGGAAACACCATATATTTT.

This clonotype has at least ten counts. The chain is built from TRBV7-8 and TRBJ2-7; D perhaps matches TRBD1 (5 bases). Germline V gene data show CDR1 as SGHVS and CDR2 as FQNEAQ. V gave up 1 base and J gave up 5 bases, with 15 bases separating them. The CDR3 runs to 15 residues. CDR3 protein: CASSLVGRVKDEQYF. CDR3 sequence (DNA): TGTGCCAGCAGCTTAGTGGGCAGGGTCAAGGACGAGCAGTACTTC.

Of note for this clonotype: At one end the junction does not follow the germline gene, possibly because of a read error. The chain recombines TRBV7-9 with TRBJ2-7, with a weak D call TRBD1 (6 bases). The CDR3 contains 12 residues. Germline lookup yields CDR1 SEHNR and CDR2 FQNEAQ (reference sequence). The CDR3 reads CPSRSGTNEQYF. The CDR3 DNA is TGTCCCAGCAGATCCGGGACAAACGAGCAGTACTTC.

Notes on this clonotype: A much more abundant neighbour one base away suggests this may be a read error. The rearrangement uses TRBV10-3 and TRBJ1-5; the D gene is possibly TRBD1 (5 bases). CDR1 is ENHRY and CDR2 is SYGVKD in the germline V gene. This CDR3 region has 15 residues. V was pared by 11 bases and J by 2 bases, with 19 bases between. The CDR3 protein is CAGSSGPLRNQPQHF. CDR3 bases: TGTGCCGGCAGTTCGGGACCGCTCCGCAATCAGCCCCAGCATTTT.

This clonotype was detected a few times. J is TRBJ2-5 and V is TRBV6-5; the match to TRBD2 covers 9 bases. The trim removed 4 bases at V and 5 bases at J, leaving 11 bases unmatched. The germline V gene has CDR1 MNHEY and CDR2 SVGAGI. The CDR3 spans 16 residues. This CDR3 is CASSFLSSGVGETQYF. The CDR3 nucleotides read TGTGCCAGCAGTTTTTTGTCTAGCGGGGTCGGGGAGACCCAGTACTTC.

This clonotype was observed at least ten times. The rearrangement uses TRBV20-1 and TRBJ1-6; tentatively, D is TRBD1 (5 bases). Germline CDR1 is DFQATT and CDR2 is SNEGSKA (reference sequence). Trimming shortened V by 1 base and J by 12 bases, and 10 bases separated the two germline ends. The CDR3 is 12 amino acids. CDR3 sequence reads: CSARVGGIPLHF. CDR3 bases: TGCAGTGCTAGAGTCGGGGGAATACCCCTCCACTTT.

This clonotype was seen more than once but under ten times. V usage is TRBV5-1 and J usage is TRBJ1-2, with a tentative D call TRBD1 (6 bases). The CDR3 is 14 residues long. CDR1 and CDR2 from the germline V gene are SGHRS and YFSETQ. With 0 bases removed from V and 8 bases from J, the gap between germline ends came to 14 bases. For the CDR3, the DNA is TGCGCCAGCAGCTTGGTACAGGGTCCTAACGGCTACACCTTC. It specifies CASSLVQGPNGYTF.

Details on this clonotype: This may come from a read error, since a much larger clone is one base off. The chain is built from TRBV20-1 and TRBJ2-5; D is unclear. This CDR3 has 13 residues. In germline, CDR1 is DFQATT, CDR2 SNEGSKA (reference sequence). As DNA, the CDR3 is TGCAGTGCTAGAGGGATGGCCCAAGGGACCCAGTACTTC. Amino acids: CSARGMAQGTQYF.

Regarding this clonotype: Germline and junction disagree at one end, which may indicate a read error. V gene TRBV4-1 combines with J gene TRBJ2-5; TRBD2 matches at 8 bases. From germline, CDR1 is MGHRA and CDR2 YSYEKL. The CDR3 contains 16 residues. CDR3 in DNA: TGCGCCAGCAGCCACCGGTCAGGAGCGGGAGCGGAGACCCTGTACTTC. Amino acid sequence: CASSHRSGAGAETLYF.